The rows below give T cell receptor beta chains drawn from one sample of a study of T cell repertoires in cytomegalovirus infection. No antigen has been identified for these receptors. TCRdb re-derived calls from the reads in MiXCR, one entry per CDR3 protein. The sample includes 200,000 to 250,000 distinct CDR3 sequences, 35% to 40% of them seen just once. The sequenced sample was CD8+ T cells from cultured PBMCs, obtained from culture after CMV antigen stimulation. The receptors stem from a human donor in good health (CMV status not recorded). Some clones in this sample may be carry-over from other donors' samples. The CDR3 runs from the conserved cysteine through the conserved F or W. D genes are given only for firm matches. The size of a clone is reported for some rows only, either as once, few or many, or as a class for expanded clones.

CASSLTVDNIAGASYNEQFF	TGCGCCAGCAGCCTCACCGTCGATAATATAGCGGGAGCCTCCTACAATGAGCAGTTCTTC	TRBD2	TRBV5-1	many	TRBJ2-1
CTPFDTEAFF	TGTACACCGTTTGACACTGAAGCTTTCTTT	-	TRBV7-3	once	TRBJ1-1
CASGLFYEQFF	TGTGCTAGTGGTTTGTTCTATGAGCAGTTCTTC	-	TRBV12-5	-	TRBJ2-1
CASSLHRDPGDQPQHF	TGTGCCAGCAGTTTACACCGGGACCCGGGGGATCAGCCCCAGCATTTT	-	TRBV27	few	TRBJ1-5
CASRPRERAAGELFF	TGTGCCAGCAGACCGCGGGAAAGGGCGGCCGGGGAGCTGTTTTTT	-	TRBV7-9	once	TRBJ2-2
CASIGNAYEQYF	TGTGCCAGCATTGGAAATGCCTACGAGCAGTACTTC	-	TRBV2	-	TRBJ2-7
CASSLGGGTSYEQYF	TGTGCCAGCAGCTTAGGCGGGGGGACCTCCTACGAGCAGTACTTC	TRBD2	TRBV7-6	few	TRBJ2-7
CASSHGFRIDYGYTF	TGTGCCAGCAGCCACGGGTTTCGTATCGACTATGGCTACACCTTC	-	TRBV7-8	few	TRBJ1-2
CAWSVGTLLAYEQYF	TGTGCCTGGAGTGTAGGGACCCTGCTTGCCTACGAGCAGTACTTC	-	TRBV30	-	TRBJ2-7
CASSQDTTPNYGYTF	TGTGCCAGTAGTCAAGACACAACCCCTAACTATGGCTACACCTTC	-	TRBV19	-	TRBJ1-2
CASSFRGGSYNEQFF	TGTGCCAGCAGCTTTCGGGGAGGCTCCTACAATGAGCAGTTCTTC	-	TRBV7-6	many	TRBJ2-1
CASSLGIAGEVAKNIQYF	TGTGCCAGCAGCTTGGGGATAGCCGGGGAAGTAGCCAAAAACATTCAGTACTTC	-	TRBV5-4	few	TRBJ2-4
CASSSNSPGLREDQPQHF	TGTGCCAGCAGTTCCAACTCACCGGGACTTCGCGAGGATCAGCCCCAGCATTTT	-	TRBV28	-	TRBJ1-5
CASSCTGGFYEQYF	TGTGCCAGCAGTTGCACAGGGGGCTTCTACGAGCAGTACTTC	TRBD1	TRBV6-5	-	TRBJ2-7
CATRDPPNYGYTF	TGTGCCACTCGGGACCCTCCTAACTATGGCTACACCTTC	-	TRBV27	few	TRBJ1-2
CASSLRSGLMGTGELFF	TGTGCCAGCAGTTTAAGATCAGGGTTAATGGGAACCGGGGAGCTGTTTTTT	-	TRBV12-3/TRBV12-4	few	TRBJ2-2
CSVGVEGYYYEQYF	TGCAGCGTTGGAGTAGAGGGATACTACTACGAGCAGTACTTC	-	TRBV29-1	-	TRBJ2-7
CASSSRAGEQFF	TGTGCCAGCAGTTCCCGGGCGGGTGAGCAGTTCTTC	-	TRBV6-2/TRBV6-3	-	TRBJ2-1
CASSWEDTEAFF	TGTGCCAGCAGCTGGGAGGACACTGAAGCTTTCTTT	-	TRBV13	-	TRBJ1-1
CASSLAYETQYF	TGTGCCAGCAGTCTAGCCTACGAGACCCAGTACTTC	-	TRBV12-3/TRBV12-4	-	TRBJ2-5
CASSSRRLTNTGELFF	TGTGCCAGCAGTTCCCGGAGGCTAACGAACACCGGGGAGCTGTTTTTT	-	TRBV28	-	TRBJ2-2
CASSPWGGGYEQYF	TGTGCCAGCTCACCGTGGGGCGGGGGCTACGAGCAGTACTTC	TRBD2	TRBV18	-	TRBJ2-7
CASSTTSGSSYEQYF	TGTGCCAGCAGCACCACTAGCGGTAGCTCCTATGAGCAGTACTTC	TRBD2	TRBV7-2	-	TRBJ2-7
CASSSSTSGNTGELFF	TGTGCCAGCAGTTCCTCGACTAGCGGAAACACCGGGGAGCTGTTTTTT	TRBD2	TRBV27	once	TRBJ2-2
CASSSGTLVSAPQHF	TGTGCCAGCAGTTCCGGGACCTTAGTATCAGCGCCCCAGCATTTT	-	TRBV6-8	once	TRBJ1-5
CASSPPGSPTSGRAKNIQYF	TGTGCCAGCAGCCCTCCAGGGAGTCCAACTAGCGGGAGGGCCAAAAACATTCAGTACTTC	TRBD2	TRBV7-9	-	TRBJ2-4
CASSQGLPHTYEQYF	TGTGCCAGCAGCCAGGGACTCCCCCACACCTACGAGCAGTACTTC	-	TRBV11-2	few	TRBJ2-7
CASSSPGLWDEQYF	TGTGCCAGCAGCTCCCCGGGACTTTGGGACGAGCAGTACTTC	-	TRBV7-2	few	TRBJ2-7
CASSLAAGREAFF	TGTGCCAGCAGTTTAGCGGCCGGCCGGGAAGCTTTCTTT	-	TRBV12-3/TRBV12-4	once	TRBJ1-1
CASRTSGIGNEQFF	TGTGCCAGCCGGACTAGCGGGATAGGGAATGAGCAGTTCTTC	TRBD2	TRBV25-1	few	TRBJ2-1
CASSRTVGDGETQYF	TGTGCCAGCAGCCGCACGGTGGGGGACGGAGAGACCCAGTACTTC	-	TRBV28	-	TRBJ2-5
CASSGKIRASGTDTQYF	TGTGCCAGCAGCGGCAAAATTAGGGCTAGCGGCACAGATACGCAGTATTTT	-	TRBV7-9	few	TRBJ2-3
CASSDWTMNTEAFF	TGTGCCAGCAGTGATTGGACTATGAACACTGAAGCTTTCTTT	-	TRBV6-1	-	TRBJ1-1
CASSLTPRSSGANVLTF	TGTGCCAGCAGTTTAACTCCCCGAAGCTCTGGGGCCAACGTCCTGACTTTC	-	TRBV27	-	TRBJ2-6
CAISEWQGTQETQYF	TGTGCCATCAGTGAGTGGCAGGGAACCCAAGAGACCCAGTACTTC	-	TRBV10-3	few	TRBJ2-5
CAWSVSAGAKNIQYF	TGTGCCTGGAGTGTGTCAGCGGGAGCCAAAAACATTCAGTACTTC	-	TRBV30	-	TRBJ2-4
CASSFRQGAQPQHF	TGTGCCAGCAGCTTTCGACAGGGTGCTCAGCCCCAGCATTTT	TRBD1	TRBV7-8	few	TRBJ1-5
CASSARGGRRETQYF	TGTGCCAGCAGCGCCCGGGGGGGGCGGAGGGAGACCCAGTACTTC	TRBD2	TRBV9	-	TRBJ2-5
CASSSGGFQETQYF	TGTGCCAGCAGTAGCGGGGGGTTCCAAGAGACCCAGTACTTC	TRBD2	TRBV6-5	-	TRBJ2-5
CASSPRDRDPEAFF	TGTGCCAGCAGTCCCAGGGACAGGGACCCTGAAGCTTTCTTT	TRBD1	TRBV27	-	TRBJ1-1
CAVAKNIQYF	TGTGCCGTAGCCAAAAACATTCAGTACTTC	-	TRBV7-9	-	TRBJ2-4
CASRWTTEAFF	TGTGCCAGCAGGTGGACGACTGAAGCTTTCTTT	-	TRBV6-8	-	TRBJ1-1
CASSLRVRPRVLEAFF	TGTGCCAGCAGTTTACGGGTTCGGCCCAGGGTGCTTGAAGCTTTCTTT	-	TRBV27	-	TRBJ1-1
CASTPGQRAYEQYF	TGTGCCAGTACCCCGGGACAGCGAGCCTACGAGCAGTACTTC	TRBD1	TRBV19	-	TRBJ2-7
CASSFIGGELFF	TGTGCCAGCAGCTTCATCGGCGGGGAGCTGTTTTTT	-	TRBV5-6	-	TRBJ2-2
CASGVDSTEAFF	TGCGCCAGCGGGGTAGACAGCACTGAAGCTTTCTTT	-	TRBV4-1	few	TRBJ1-1
CASSLTYQETQYF	TGTGCCAGCAGCTTGACTTACCAAGAGACCCAGTACTTC	-	TRBV7-9	many	TRBJ2-5
CSGRSGRAVNEQFF	TGCAGTGGGCGGAGCGGGAGGGCCGTGAATGAGCAGTTCTTC	TRBD2	TRBV20-1	-	TRBJ2-1
CATSSPGQGAPNEKLFF	TGTGCCACCAGCTCCCCGGGACAGGGGGCTCCTAATGAAAAACTGTTTTTT	TRBD1	TRBV15	-	TRBJ1-4